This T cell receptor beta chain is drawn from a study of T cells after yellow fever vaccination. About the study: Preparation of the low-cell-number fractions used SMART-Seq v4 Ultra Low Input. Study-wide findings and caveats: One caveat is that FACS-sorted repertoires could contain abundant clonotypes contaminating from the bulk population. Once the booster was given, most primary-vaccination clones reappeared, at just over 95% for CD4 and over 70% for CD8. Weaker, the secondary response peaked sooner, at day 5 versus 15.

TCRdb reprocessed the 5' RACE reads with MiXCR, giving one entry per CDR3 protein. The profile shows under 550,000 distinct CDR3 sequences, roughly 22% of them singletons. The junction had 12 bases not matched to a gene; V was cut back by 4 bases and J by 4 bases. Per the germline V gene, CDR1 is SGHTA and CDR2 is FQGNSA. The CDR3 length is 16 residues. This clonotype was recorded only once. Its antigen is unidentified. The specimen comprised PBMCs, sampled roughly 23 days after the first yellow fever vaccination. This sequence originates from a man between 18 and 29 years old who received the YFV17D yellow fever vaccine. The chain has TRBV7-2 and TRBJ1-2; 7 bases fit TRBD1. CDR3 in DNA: TGTGCCAGCAGCTGGACGATCGACAGGGTTCTCTATGGCTACACCTTC. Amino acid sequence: CASSWTIDRVLYGYTF.